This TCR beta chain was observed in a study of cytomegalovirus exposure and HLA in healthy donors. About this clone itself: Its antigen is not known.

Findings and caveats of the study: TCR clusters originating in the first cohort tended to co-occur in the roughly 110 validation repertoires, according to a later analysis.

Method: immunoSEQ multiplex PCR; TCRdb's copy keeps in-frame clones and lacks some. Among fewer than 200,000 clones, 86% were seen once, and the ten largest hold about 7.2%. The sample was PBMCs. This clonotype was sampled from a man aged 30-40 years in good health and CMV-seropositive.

The CDR3 is CASSFPPGGPYEQYF. For the CDR3, the DNA is TGTGCCAGCAGCTTCCCCCCCGGGGGGCCCTACGAGCAGTACTTC. The rearrangement joins TRBV11-2 to TRBJ2-7; D might be TRBD2 (7 bases). In germline, CDR1 is SGHAT, CDR2 FQNNGV. The CDR3 extends over 15 amino acids. V was shortened by 3 bases and J by 2 bases, with 14 bases between the two germline ends.